This is a list of T cell receptor beta chains from one sample in a study of cytomegalovirus exposure and HLA in healthy donors. Method: immunoSEQ multiplex PCR; TCRdb's copy keeps in-frame clones and lacks some. Of 100,000 to 120,000 clones listed, almost 96% are singletons. The sequenced sample was PBMCs. The receptors stem from a woman aged 18-35 years in good health and CMV-seronegative. CDR3s include the opening cysteine and the closing phenylalanine or tryptophan. The D gene is left open where the match is weak.

CDR3 protein	V gene	J gene	D gene
CASSLEAAAPGYEQYF	TRBV7-6	TRBJ2-7	.
CASIREATLSGELFF	TRBV2	TRBJ2-2	.
CASRPGQGWDNEQFF	TRBV5-4	TRBJ2-1	TRBD1
CASSTVHTSTDTQYF	TRBV27	TRBJ2-3	.
CASSLGWAGSDTQYF	TRBV11-2	TRBJ2-3	.
CASSLLGAVTDTQYF	TRBV27	TRBJ2-3	.
CASSPDTMGSGANVLTF	TRBV28	TRBJ2-6	.
CASSRGQGLASGNTIYF	TRBV28	TRBJ1-3	TRBD1
CASSLQGYEQYF	TRBV5-5	TRBJ2-7	TRBD1
CASSHDSFSKNIQYF	TRBV4-3	TRBJ2-4	.
CATTRGGADTQYF	TRBV28	TRBJ2-3	TRBD2
CASSQSVQGLGETQYF	TRBV4-1	TRBJ2-5	.
CASSQDFPGSYEQYF	TRBV4-1	TRBJ2-7	.
CASSSTREGVMDTQYF	TRBV9	TRBJ2-3	.
CASLAGGTDTQYF	TRBV7-9	TRBJ2-3	TRBD2
CASSGTSGEHSSYNEQFF	TRBV4-2	TRBJ2-1	TRBD2
CASSLAPTTTYEQYF	TRBV5-1	TRBJ2-7	.
CASSLGAGTGNTIYF	TRBV5-1	TRBJ1-3	.
CASSFPTQTDIYGYTF	TRBV7-9	TRBJ1-2	.
CASSLDPGSTEAFF	TRBV7-2	TRBJ1-1	.
CASSAVGWRGNEQFF	TRBV2	TRBJ2-1	.
CASSYRGQGAHEQYF	TRBV6-6	TRBJ2-7	TRBD1
CASTGRDYNNYEQYF	TRBV5-1	TRBJ2-7	TRBD2
CASSDDRAYGYTF	TRBV6-1	TRBJ1-2	TRBD1
CASSLQGDVEKLFF	TRBV27	TRBJ1-4	TRBD1
CASSQVGGGRAEAFF	TRBV7-8	TRBJ1-1	.
CASSRGEWATGELFF	TRBV7-9	TRBJ2-2	TRBD2
CASSFSGTSAYEQYF	TRBV5-1	TRBJ2-7	TRBD2
CASSPDSPNYGYTF	TRBV28	TRBJ1-2	.
CASSLVPRSGANVLTF	TRBV5-1	TRBJ2-6	.
CASSWHRGYTF	TRBV5-6	TRBJ1-2	.
CASSLDSGGAQKTQYF	TRBV11-2	TRBJ2-5	.
CASSVDSGGASYNEQFF	TRBV9	TRBJ2-1	TRBD2
CASSQKGMNTEAFF	TRBV4-1	TRBJ1-1	.
CASSLGQWKYTEAFF	TRBV7-2	TRBJ1-1	.
CASSLSTLAGNPNEQFF	TRBV5-1	TRBJ2-1	.
CASSFNQGQGAYEQYF	TRBV7-8	TRBJ2-7	TRBD1
CASSYPGGEQYF	TRBV27	TRBJ2-7	TRBD2
CASLTPPGNYGYTF	TRBV28	TRBJ1-2	.
CASSQGLAGGPNEQFF	TRBV4-2	TRBJ2-1	TRBD2
CASSPEVGQPSLEPQHF	TRBV7-2	TRBJ1-5	.
CASSLLPGQFYGYTF	TRBV7-2	TRBJ1-2	TRBD1
CASGLGGLVGNTDTQYF	TRBV12-5	TRBJ2-3	.
CASTRTSGGFGELFF	TRBV27	TRBJ2-2	TRBD2
CASSSLVGGAYNEQFF	TRBV7-9	TRBJ2-1	TRBD2
CASKPGVTYNEQFF	TRBV7-7	TRBJ2-1	.
CASGRQAQETQYF	TRBV18	TRBJ2-5	.
CASTKRSVDRGEKLFF	TRBV5-6	TRBJ1-4	TRBD1
CASSQVWAGGPQETQYF	TRBV4-2	TRBJ2-5	TRBD2
CASSPGGGEEKLFF	TRBV5-6	TRBJ1-4	.
CACSWGAGELFF	TRBV28	TRBJ2-2	.
CASSAPGQQITYEQYF	TRBV5-1	TRBJ2-7	TRBD1
CASSFGSTGQCIIQSPNQPQHF	TRBV12-1	TRBJ1-5	.
CASSTGVLGNTIYF	TRBV6-5	TRBJ1-3	TRBD1
CASSQGWATLSTDTQYF	TRBV4-3	TRBJ2-3	.